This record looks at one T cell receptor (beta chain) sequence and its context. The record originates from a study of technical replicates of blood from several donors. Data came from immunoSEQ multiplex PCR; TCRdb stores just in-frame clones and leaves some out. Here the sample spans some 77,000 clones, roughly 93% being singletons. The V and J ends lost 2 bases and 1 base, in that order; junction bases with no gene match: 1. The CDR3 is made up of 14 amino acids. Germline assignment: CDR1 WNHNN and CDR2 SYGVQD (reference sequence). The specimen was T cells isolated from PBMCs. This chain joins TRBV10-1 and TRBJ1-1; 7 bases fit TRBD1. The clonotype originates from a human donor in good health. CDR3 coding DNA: TGCGCCAGCAGTGAGGACAGGGAGAACACTGAAGCTTTCTTT. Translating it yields CASSEDRENTEAFF.